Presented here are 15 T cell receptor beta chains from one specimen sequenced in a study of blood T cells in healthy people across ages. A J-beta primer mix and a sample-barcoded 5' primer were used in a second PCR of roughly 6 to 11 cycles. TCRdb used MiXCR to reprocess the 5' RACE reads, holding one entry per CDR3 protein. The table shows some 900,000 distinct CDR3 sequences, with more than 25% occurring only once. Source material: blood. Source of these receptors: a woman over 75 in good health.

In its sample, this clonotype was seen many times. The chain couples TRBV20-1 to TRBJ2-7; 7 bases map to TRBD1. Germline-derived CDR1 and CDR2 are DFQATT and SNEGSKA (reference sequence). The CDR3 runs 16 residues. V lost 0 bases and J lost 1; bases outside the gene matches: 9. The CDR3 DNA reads TGCAGTGCTAGAGACCTTGGGACAGTCACTTCCTACGAGCAGTACTTC. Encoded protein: CSARDLGTVTSYEQYF.

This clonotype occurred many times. The CDR3 sequence is CASSFGQGGNIQYF. The CDR3 region has the DNA TGTGCCAGCAGCTTCGGACAGGGGGGTAACATTCAGTACTTC. The J gene is TRBJ2-4, the V gene TRBV7-2; TRBD1 agrees at 10 bases. The CDR3 spans 14 residues. J was trimmed by 7 bases and V by 3 bases; bases with no gene match: 3. Looked up from germline, CDR1 is SGHTA and CDR2 is FQGNSA. The entire variable domain, with the rest obtained from reference TRBV7-2 and TRBJ2-4, is as follows: GAGVSQSPSNKVTEKGKDVELRCDPISGHTALYWYRQSLGQGLEFLIYFQGNSAPDKSGLPSDRFSAERTGGSVSTLTIQRTQQEDSAVYLCASSFGQGGNIQYFGAGTRLSVL.

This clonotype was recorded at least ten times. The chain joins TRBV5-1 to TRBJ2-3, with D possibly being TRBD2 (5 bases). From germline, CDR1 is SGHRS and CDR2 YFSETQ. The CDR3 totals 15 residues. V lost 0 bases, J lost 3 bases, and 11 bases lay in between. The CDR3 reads CASSLGGLETDTQYF. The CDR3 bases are TGCGCCAGCAGCTTGGGAGGGTTAGAGACAGATACGCAGTATTTT.

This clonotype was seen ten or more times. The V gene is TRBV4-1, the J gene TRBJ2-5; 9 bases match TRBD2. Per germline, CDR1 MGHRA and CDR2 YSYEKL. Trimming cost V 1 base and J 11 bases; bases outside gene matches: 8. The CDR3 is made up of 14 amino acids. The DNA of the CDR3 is TGCGCCAGCAGCCAAGTCCCGGGACTAGCTTCGCAGTACTTC. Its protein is CASSQVPGLASQYF.

The CDR3 spells CASSLGGVRTLYGYTF. The CDR3 region has the DNA TGTGCCAGCAGCTTAGGGGGTGTTCGGACCCTCTATGGCTACACCTTC. The V and J genes are TRBV11-2 and TRBJ1-2; no clear D. The CDR3 covers 16 residues. Germline values: CDR1 SGHAT, CDR2 FQNNGV. With 1 base removed from V and 4 bases from J, the gap between germline ends came to 16 bases.

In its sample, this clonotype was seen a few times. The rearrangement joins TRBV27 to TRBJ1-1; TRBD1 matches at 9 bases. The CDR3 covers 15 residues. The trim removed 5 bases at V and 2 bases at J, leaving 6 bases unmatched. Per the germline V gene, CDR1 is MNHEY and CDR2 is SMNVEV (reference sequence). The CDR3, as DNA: TGTGCCAGCAGTCCCTGGGACAGGGTAAACACTGAAGCTTTCTTT. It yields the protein CASSPWDRVNTEAFF.

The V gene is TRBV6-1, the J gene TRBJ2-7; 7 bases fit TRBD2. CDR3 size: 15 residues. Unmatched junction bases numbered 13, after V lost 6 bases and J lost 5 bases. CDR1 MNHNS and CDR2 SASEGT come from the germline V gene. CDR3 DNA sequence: TGTGCCAGCAGGTTGACAAGCGGGGACTACCACGAGCAGTACTTC. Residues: CASRLTSGDYHEQYF.

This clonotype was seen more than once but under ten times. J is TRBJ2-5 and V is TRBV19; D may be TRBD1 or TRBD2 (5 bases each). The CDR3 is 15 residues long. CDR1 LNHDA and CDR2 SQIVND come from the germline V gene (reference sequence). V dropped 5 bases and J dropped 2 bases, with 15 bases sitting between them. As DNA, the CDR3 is TGTGCCAGTAGTGCTTCCGGGACGACACAAGAGACCCAGTACTTC. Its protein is CASSASGTTQETQYF.

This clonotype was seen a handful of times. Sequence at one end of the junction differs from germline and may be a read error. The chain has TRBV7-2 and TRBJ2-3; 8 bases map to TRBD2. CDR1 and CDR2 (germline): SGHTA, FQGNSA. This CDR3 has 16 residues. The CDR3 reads CASSLLPGGPADAQYF. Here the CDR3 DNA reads TGTGCCAGCAGCTTACTGCCGGGGGGGCCAGCAGATGCGCAGTATTTT.

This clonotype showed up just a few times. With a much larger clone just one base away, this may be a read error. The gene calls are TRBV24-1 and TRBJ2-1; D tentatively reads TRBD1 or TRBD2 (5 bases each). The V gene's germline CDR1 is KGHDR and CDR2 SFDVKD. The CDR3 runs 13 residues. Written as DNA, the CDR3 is TGTACCACCAGGAAATCCGGGGACGATGAGCAGTTCTTC. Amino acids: CTTRKSGDDEQFF.

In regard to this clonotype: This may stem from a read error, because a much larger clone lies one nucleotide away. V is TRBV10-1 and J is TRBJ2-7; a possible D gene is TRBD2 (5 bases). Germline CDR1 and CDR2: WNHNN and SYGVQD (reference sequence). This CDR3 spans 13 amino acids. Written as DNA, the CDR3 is TGCGCCAGCAGGGAGTCCGGGCTAGCTGAGCAGTACTTC. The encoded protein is CASRESGLAEQYF.

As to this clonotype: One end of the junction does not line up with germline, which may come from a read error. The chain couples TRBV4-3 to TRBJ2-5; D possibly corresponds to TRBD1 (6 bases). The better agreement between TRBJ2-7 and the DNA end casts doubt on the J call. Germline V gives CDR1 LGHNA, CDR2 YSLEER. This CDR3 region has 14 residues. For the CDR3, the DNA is TGCGCCGGCAGCCTGGGACATAGCTCCTACGAGCAGTACTTC. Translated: CAGSLGHSSYEQYF.

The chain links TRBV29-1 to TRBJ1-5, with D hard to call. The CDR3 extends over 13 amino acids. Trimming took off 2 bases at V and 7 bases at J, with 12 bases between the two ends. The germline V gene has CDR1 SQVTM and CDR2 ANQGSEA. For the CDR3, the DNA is TGCAGCGTTGAATGGTCCACGGGGCAGCCCCAGCATTTT. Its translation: CSVEWSTGQPQHF.

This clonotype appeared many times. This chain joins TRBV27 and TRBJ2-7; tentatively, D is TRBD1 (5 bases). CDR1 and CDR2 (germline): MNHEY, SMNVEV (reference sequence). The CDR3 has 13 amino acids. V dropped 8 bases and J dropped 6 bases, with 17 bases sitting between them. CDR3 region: CASGEYDSSEQYF. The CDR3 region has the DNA TGTGCCAGCGGTGAATACGACAGCTCCGAGCAGTACTTC.

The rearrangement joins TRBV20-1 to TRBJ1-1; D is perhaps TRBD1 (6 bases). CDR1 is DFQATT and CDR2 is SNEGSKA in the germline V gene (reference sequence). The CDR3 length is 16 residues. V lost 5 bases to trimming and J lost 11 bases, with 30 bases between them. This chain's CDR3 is CSAAQFPGTPRAVAFF. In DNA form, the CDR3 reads TGCAGTGCTGCCCAATTTCCCGGGACACCCAGGGCAGTGGCTTTCTTT.